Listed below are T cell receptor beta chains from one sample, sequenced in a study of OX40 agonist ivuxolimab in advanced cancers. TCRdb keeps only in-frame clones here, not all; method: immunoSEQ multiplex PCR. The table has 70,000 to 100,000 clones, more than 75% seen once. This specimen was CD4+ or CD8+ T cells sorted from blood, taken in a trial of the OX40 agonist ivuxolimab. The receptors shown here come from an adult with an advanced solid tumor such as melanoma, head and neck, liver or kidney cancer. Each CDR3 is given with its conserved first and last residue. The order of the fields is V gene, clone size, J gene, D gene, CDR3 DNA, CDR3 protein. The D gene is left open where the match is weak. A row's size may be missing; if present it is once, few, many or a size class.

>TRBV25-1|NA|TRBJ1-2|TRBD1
TGTGCCAGCAGTGGGGACAGCTATGGCTACACCTTC
CASSGDSYGYTF
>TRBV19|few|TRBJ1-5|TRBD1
TGTGCCAGTAGTATGGACAGGGGGTCCAATCAGCCCCAGCATTTT
CASSMDRGSNQPQHF
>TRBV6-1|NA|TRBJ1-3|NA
TGTGCCAGCAGTGAAGCGGGAGGGGGGGCATACACCATATATTTT
CASSEAGGGAYTIYF
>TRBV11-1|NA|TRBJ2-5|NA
TGTGCCAGCAGCTTAGGACAAGCTGGGGAGACCCAGTACTTC
CASSLGQAGETQYF
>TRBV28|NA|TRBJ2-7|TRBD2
TGTGCCAGCAGTCCGGCGGCTAGCGGAAGCTCCTACGAGCAGTACTTC
CASSPAASGSSYEQYF
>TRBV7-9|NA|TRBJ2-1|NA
TGTGCCAGCAGCACCTTAGCGGAGTCCTACAATGAGCAGTTCTTC
CASSTLAESYNEQFF
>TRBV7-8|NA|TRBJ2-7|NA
TGTGCCAGCAGCTTAGAAAGGCAGACCCACGAGCAGTACTTC
CASSLERQTHEQYF
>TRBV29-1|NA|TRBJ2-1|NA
TGCAGCGTGGGAAAAGATACGTACAATGAGCAGTTCTTC
CSVGKDTYNEQFF
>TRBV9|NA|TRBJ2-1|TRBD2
TGTGCCAGCAGCTCAAGGGGGACTAGCGGCTACAATGAGCAGTTCTTC
CASSSRGTSGYNEQFF
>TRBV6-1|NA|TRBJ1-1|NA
TGTGCCAGCAGCACAGATATGAACACTGAAGCTTTCTTT
CASSTDMNTEAFF
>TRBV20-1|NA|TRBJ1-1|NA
TGCAGTGCTAGCAGGTACACTGAAGCTTTCTTT
CSASRYTEAFF
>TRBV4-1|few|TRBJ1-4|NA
TGCGCCAGCAGACCCCTCGGGGGCACTAATGAAAAACTGTTTTTT
CASRPLGGTNEKLFF
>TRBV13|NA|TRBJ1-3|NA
TGTGCCAGCAGCTTAGTAAGGAGCTCTGGAAACACCATATATTTT
CASSLVRSSGNTIYF
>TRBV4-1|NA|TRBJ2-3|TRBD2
TGCGCCAGCAGCCAAATAGCGGGAGGGAGCACAGATACGCAGTATTTT
CASSQIAGGSTDTQYF
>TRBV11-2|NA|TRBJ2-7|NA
TGTGCCAGCAGCTTATCTCTAGCGATATACGAGCAGTACTTC
CASSLSLAIYEQYF
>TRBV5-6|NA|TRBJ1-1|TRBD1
TGTGCCAGCAGCCCTGACAGGGGCGGAGTAGCTTTCTTT
CASSPDRGGVAFF
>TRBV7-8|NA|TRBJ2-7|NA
TGTGCCAGCAGTCCTCGGGTCGAGCAGTACTTC
CASSPRVEQYF
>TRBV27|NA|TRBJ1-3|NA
TGTGCCAGCAGTTTAAAATTTGGAAACACCATATATTTT
CASSLKFGNTIYF
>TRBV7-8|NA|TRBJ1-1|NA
TGTGCCAGCAGCTTAACATCCCTCACCAACACTGAAGCTTTCTTT
CASSLTSLTNTEAFF
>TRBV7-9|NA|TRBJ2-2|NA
TGTGCCAGCAGCTTAGGCCGGGACACCGGGGAGCTGTTTTTT
CASSLGRDTGELFF
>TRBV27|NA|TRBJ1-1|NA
TGTGCCAGCAGTCCCAGGTTACCCACTGAAGCTTTCTTT
CASSPRLPTEAFF
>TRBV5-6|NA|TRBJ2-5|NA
TGTGCCAGCAGCTTGCGGGGTAACAGGATGGAGACCCAGTACTTC
CASSLRGNRMETQYF
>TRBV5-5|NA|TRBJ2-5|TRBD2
TGTGCCAGCAGCAGTATAGCGGGAATTGGAGAGACCCAGTACTTC
CASSSIAGIGETQYF
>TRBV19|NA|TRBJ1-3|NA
TGTGCCAGTAGCACGAGTGGGGGCACCATATATTTT
CASSTSGGTIYF
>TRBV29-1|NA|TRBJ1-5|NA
NA
CSAPKKVIRVAISPSIF
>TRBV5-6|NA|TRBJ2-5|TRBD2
TGTGCCAGCAGCTTGGCACTAGCGGGGGGAGAGACCCAGTACTTC
CASSLALAGGETQYF
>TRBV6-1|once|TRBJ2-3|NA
TGTGCCAGCAGTGGGGTGGGCCAGGGGACAGATACGCAGTATTTT
CASSGVGQGTDTQYF
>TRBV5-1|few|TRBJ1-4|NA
TGCGCCAGCAGCTTTACCGGGACGCTGAATGAAAAACTGTTTTTT
CASSFTGTLNEKLFF
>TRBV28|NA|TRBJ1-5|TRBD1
TGTGCCAGCAGTTTGGTTGGCAACAGGGGAGGTCAGCCCCAGCATTTT
CASSLVGNRGGQPQHF
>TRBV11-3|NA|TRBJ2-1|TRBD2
TGTGCCAGCAGCTTCTACGGGGGACTAGCGGGAGATCATGAGCAGTTCTTC
CASSFYGGLAGDHEQFF
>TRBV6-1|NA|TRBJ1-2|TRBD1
TGTGCCAGCAGTGAACAGGGGACAGGGGGCTTTTCTGGCTACACCTTC
CASSEQGTGGFSGYTF
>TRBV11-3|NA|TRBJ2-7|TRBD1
TGTGCCAGCAGCGTACAGGGGTGGTACGAGCAGTACTTC
CASSVQGWYEQYF
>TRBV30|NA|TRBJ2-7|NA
TGTGCCTGGAGTGTAACGGTAGTCGGACAGAAGATTTTC
CAWSVTVVGQKIF
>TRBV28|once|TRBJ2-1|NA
TGTGCCAGCAGTTTAAGGGCTAATGAGCAGTTCTTC
CASSLRANEQFF
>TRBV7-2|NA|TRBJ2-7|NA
TGTGCCAGCAGCTTGGCGGGGAACTACGAGCAGTACTTC
CASSLAGNYEQYF
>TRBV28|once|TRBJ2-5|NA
TGTGCCAGCAGTCCCCCGGCCCGAGAGACCCAGTACTTC
CASSPPARETQYF
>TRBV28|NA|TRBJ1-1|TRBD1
TGTGCCAGCAGGAAACCACAGGGGGCCACTGAAGCTTTCTTT
CASRKPQGATEAFF
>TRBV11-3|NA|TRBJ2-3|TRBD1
TGTGCCAGCAGCGTCACAGGGGGTAGGGCAGATACGCAGTATTTT
CASSVTGGRADTQYF
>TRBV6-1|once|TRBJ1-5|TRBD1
TGTGCCAGCAGTGAAGATCACTCCGGGACAGCGAGCAATCAGCCCCAGCATTTT
CASSEDHSGTASNQPQHF
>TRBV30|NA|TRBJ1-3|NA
TGTGCCTACCTCTCTGGAAACACCATATATTTT
CAYLSGNTIYF
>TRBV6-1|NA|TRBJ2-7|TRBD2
TGTGCCAGCACCCGGAGTAGCGGGGACGCCTACGAGCAGTACTTC
CASTRSSGDAYEQYF
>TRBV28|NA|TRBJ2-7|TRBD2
TGTGCCAGCAGTACTCCGGGACTAGCGGGGGCCTACGAGCAGTACTTC
CASSTPGLAGAYEQYF
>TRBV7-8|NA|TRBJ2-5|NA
TGTGCCAGCAGGTTTAGGGTGGGCATTGAGACCCAGTACTTC
CASRFRVGIETQYF
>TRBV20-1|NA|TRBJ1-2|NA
TGCAGTGCTAGAAAGGCTTCTGACCACACCTTC
CSARKASDHTF
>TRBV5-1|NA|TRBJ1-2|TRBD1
TGCGCCAGCAGCCGGGACAGTAGCTATGGCTACACCTTC
CASSRDSSYGYTF
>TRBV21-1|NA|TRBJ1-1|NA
TGTGCCAGCAGCAAAACCGGGACAGAGGACACTGAAGCTTTCTTT
CASSKTGTEDTEAFF
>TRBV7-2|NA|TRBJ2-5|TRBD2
TGTGCCAGCAGCTTAGGCGGGAGCCTCATGGACCAGTACTTC
CASSLGGSLMDQYF
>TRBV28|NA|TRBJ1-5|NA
TGTGCCAGCAGGCTTGGGGGGAACACCTACAATCAGCCCCAGCATTTT
CASRLGGNTYNQPQHF
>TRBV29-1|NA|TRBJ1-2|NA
TGCAGCGTTGTAGGGGGTGACTATGGCTACACCTTC
CSVVGGDYGYTF
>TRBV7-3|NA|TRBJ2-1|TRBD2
TGTGCCAGCAGCTTCCAGGGAGGGGACAATGAGCAGTTCTTC
CASSFQGGDNEQFF